The 24 T cell receptor beta chains below come from one sample, sequenced in a study of blood T cell repertoires in COVID-19. Data came from immunoSEQ multiplex PCR; TCRdb stores just in-frame clones and leaves some out. This repertoire shows under 65,000 clones, about 83% found once; its top ten account for roughly 6.5%. The source material was peripheral blood. Receptors originate from a woman in her sixties with COVID-19, enrolled during active disease.

The chain links TRBV11-3 to TRBJ2-1; 11 bases match TRBD2. V lost 3 bases and J lost 6; bases outside the gene matches: 4. Germline lookup yields CDR1 SGHNT and CDR2 YENEEA. The CDR3 loop spans 15 amino acids. The CDR3 is CASSLRLAGGNEQFF. CDR3 nucleotide sequence: TGTGCCAGCAGCTTGAGGCTAGCGGGAGGCAATGAGCAGTTCTTC.

The genes are TRBV24-1 and TRBJ2-7; TRBD1 agrees at 7 bases. The V segment lost 4 bases and the J segment 6 bases; nucleotides outside the gene matches: 5. This CDR3 has 13 residues. CDR1 and CDR2 from the germline V gene are KGHDR and SFDVKD. CDR3 amino acids: CATSEGTVAEQYF. CDR3 nucleotides: TGTGCCACCAGTGAGGGGACAGTTGCCGAGCAGTACTTC.

V gene TRBV11-2 combines with J gene TRBJ2-7; maybe TRBD1 (6 bases). Per the germline V gene, CDR1 is SGHAT and CDR2 is FQNNGV. The CDR3 length is 14 residues. Trimming pared 0 bases from V and 5 bases from J, leaving 11 bases between. CDR3 amino acids: CASSLEWQGNEQYF. The DNA of the CDR3 is TGTGCCAGCAGCTTAGAGTGGCAGGGGAACGAGCAGTACTTC.

The V call is TRBV20-1, the J call TRBJ1-5; tentatively, D is TRBD1 (5 bases). V was pared by 3 bases and J by 0 bases, with 15 bases between. Germline V gene lookup returns CDR1 DFQATT and CDR2 SNEGSKA (reference sequence). CDR3 length: 16 residues. CDR3 residues: CSASEGGGDSNQPQHF. CDR3 nucleotides: TGCAGTGCTAGTGAAGGCGGGGGAGATAGCAATCAGCCCCAGCATTTT.

The gene calls are TRBV6-5 and TRBJ2-6; D is ambiguous. The V gene lost 5 bases and the J gene lost 4 bases, with 6 bases spanning the gap. Germline V gives CDR1 MNHEY, CDR2 SVGAGI. The CDR3 runs 13 residues. CDR3 nucleotide sequence: TGTGCCAGCAGTCCTATGGGGGCCAACGTCCTGACTTTC. Translating it yields CASSPMGANVLTF.

This CDR3 reads CASSERGLAGYDTQYF. CDR3 coding DNA: TGTGCCAGCAGTGAGCGGGGACTAGCGGGATACGATACGCAGTATTTT. The rearrangement uses TRBV27 and TRBJ2-3; 13 bases fit TRBD2. V dropped 5 bases and J dropped 6; count of bases not matched to a gene: 8. CDR1 MNHEY and CDR2 SMNVEV come from the germline V gene (reference sequence). CDR3 length: 16 residues.

This chain uses TRBV7-9 with TRBJ2-1; possible D gene TRBD1, 5 bases. From germline, CDR1 is SEHNR and CDR2 FQNEAQ (reference sequence). Trimming shortened V by 1 base and J by 6 bases, and 10 bases separated the two germline ends. This CDR3 is built from 14 residues. CDR3 nucleotides: TGTGCCAGCAGCTTAGGACAGAGCTTCAATGAGCAGTTCTTC. Protein product: CASSLGQSFNEQFF.

The chain recombines TRBV5-1 with TRBJ1-2; D gene uncertain. V was cut by 4 bases and J by 6 bases, with 19 bases left in between. Germline V gene lookup returns CDR1 SGHRS and CDR2 YFSETQ. The CDR3 is made up of 15 amino acids. In nucleotides, the CDR3 is TGCGCCAGCAGCACCGTTTCAGTTGCGGTGGATGGCTACACCTTC. As protein: CASSTVSVAVDGYTF. Looking up the rest from reference TRBV5-1 and TRBJ1-2 gives the full variable domain: KAGVTQTPRYLIKTRGQQVTLSCSPISGHRSVSWYQQTPGQGLQFLFEYFSETQRNKGNFPGRFSGRQFSNSRSEMNVSTLELGDSALYLCASSTVSVAVDGYTFGSGTRLTVV.

The sample holds a few counts of this clone. This chain joins TRBV7-2 and TRBJ1-1; D not resolved. Per the germline V gene, CDR1 is SGHTA and CDR2 is FQGNSA. Trimming took off 1 base at V and 4 bases at J, with 10 bases between the two ends. CDR3 length equals 14 residues. The CDR3 is CASSLGPGGTEAFF. In DNA form, the CDR3 reads TGTGCCAGCAGCTTAGGACCCGGCGGCACTGAAGCTTTCTTT.

This chain connects TRBV4-2 to TRBJ2-7, with 9 nucleotides matching TRBD2. The CDR3 consists of 14 residues. V lost 4 bases to trimming and J lost 4 bases; unmatched junction nucleotides: 5. The germline V gene has CDR1 LGHNA and CDR2 YNFKEQ. CDR3 nucleotides: TGTGCCAGCAGCCTAGAAGCGGGAGGTTACGAGCAGTACTTC. Its protein is CASSLEAGGYEQYF.

This clone was seen only once. V usage is TRBV29-1 and J usage is TRBJ1-2, with 7 bases aligning to TRBD1. Trimming cost V 4 bases and J 6 bases; bases outside gene matches: 14. This CDR3 is 15 amino acids long. Germline CDR1 and CDR2: SQVTM and ANQGSEA. This chain's CDR3 is CSVGDPGQMVDGYTF. The CDR3 region has the DNA TGCAGCGTTGGGGACCCGGGACAGATGGTAGATGGCTACACCTTC.

The rearrangement joins TRBV30 to TRBJ1-2; possibly TRBD1 for D (5 bases). This CDR3 has 14 residues. Trimming removed 4 bases at V and 3 bases at J, with 15 bases between. Germline CDR1 reads GTSNPN; CDR2 reads SVGIG (reference sequence). CDR3 in amino acids: CAWNRGRDHYGYTF. Here the CDR3 DNA reads TGTGCCTGGAACAGAGGCAGGGATCACTATGGCTACACCTTC.

The chain joins TRBV19 to TRBJ2-1; D is uncertain. V was shortened by 3 bases and J by 8 bases, with 11 bases between the two germline ends. Germline CDR1 reads LNHDA; CDR2 reads SQIVND (reference sequence). The CDR3 totals 13 residues. CDR3: CASSMVAVDEQFF. CDR3 in DNA: TGTGCCAGTAGTATGGTGGCGGTCGATGAGCAGTTCTTC.

This clone was seen a single time. The chain uses TRBV15 and TRBJ1-2; D not resolved. Germline values: CDR1 LNHNV, CDR2 YYDKDF (reference sequence). The length of the CDR3 is 14 residues. Trimming took 3 bases from V and 5 from J, leaving 13 bases between them. CDR3 in amino acids: CATSREGNMYGYTF. The CDR3 DNA sequence: TGTGCCACCAGCAGGGAGGGCAATATGTATGGCTACACCTTC.

The chain is built from TRBV4-1 and TRBJ1-1; the D gene is possibly TRBD1 (6 bases). V was pared by 0 bases and J by 3 bases, with 17 bases between. The CDR3 contains 17 residues. The germline V gene has CDR1 MGHRA and CDR2 YSYEKL. The chain's CDR3 is CASSQDPQGAQYTEAFF. Written as DNA, the CDR3 is TGCGCCAGCAGCCAAGATCCACAGGGAGCTCAATACACTGAAGCTTTCTTT.

The CDR3 DNA sequence: TGTGCCTGGAGTCCAGACAGACTTTATGGCTACACCTTC. It is translated as CAWSPDRLYGYTF. The chain recombines TRBV30 with TRBJ1-2; possibly TRBD1 for D (5 bases). Germline V CDR1 and CDR2: GTSNPN, SVGIG (reference sequence). The CDR3 is made up of 13 amino acids. V gave up 2 bases and J gave up 5 bases, with 12 bases separating them.

This clone was observed a few times. The chain links TRBV5-1 to TRBJ2-7, with a possible D match to TRBD1 (5 bases). Between the trimmed V and J ends, which lost 4 bases and 7 bases, there was a span of 21 bases. Germline CDR1 is SGHRS and CDR2 is YFSETQ. The CDR3 spans 15 residues. CDR3 sequence: CASSPRTSDPREQYF. The CDR3 DNA is TGCGCCAGCAGCCCTAGGACAAGCGACCCTAGGGAGCAGTACTTC.

V is TRBV6-6 and J is TRBJ1-2; TRBD1 matches at 9 bases. The CDR3 sequence is 15 residues long. The V and J ends lost 4 bases and 8 bases, in that order; junction bases with no gene match: 11. CDR1 and CDR2 (germline): MNHNY, SVGAGI (reference sequence). CDR3 bases: TGTGCCAGCAGTTCAACCAGACAGGGGGAGAGGGGCTACACCTTC. It encodes CASSSTRQGERGYTF.

The chain links TRBV3-1 (or the pseudogene TRBV3-2) to TRBJ1-6, with a tentative D call TRBD1 (6 bases). Germline CDR1 reads LGHDT; CDR2 reads YNNKEL (reference sequence). Trimming removed 2 bases from V and 8 bases from J, with 13 bases in between. The CDR3 covers 15 residues. CDR3 residues: CASSQNQGPDSPLHF. CDR3 in DNA: TGTGCCAGCAGCCAAAATCAGGGGCCGGATTCACCCCTCCACTTT.

V is TRBV28 and J is TRBJ1-5; TRBD1 matches at 9 bases. Per germline, CDR1 MDHEN and CDR2 SYDVKM. The V and J ends lost 7 bases and 7 bases, in that order; junction bases with no gene match: 17. The CDR3 spans 17 residues. CDR3 bases: TGTGCCAGCACCACGGGGGACAGGGTTAGAAAGGACCAGCCCCAGCATTTT. Translated, it gives CASTTGDRVRKDQPQHF.

The chain combines TRBV6-6 with TRBJ2-1; 8 bases fit TRBD2. V was pared by 5 bases and J by 3 bases, with 9 bases of the junction left unmatched. Germline lookup yields CDR1 MNHNY and CDR2 SVGAGI (reference sequence). The CDR3 contains 16 residues. In nucleotides, the CDR3 is TGTGCCAGCAGTCCCGGTGCTAGCGGGTTCTACAATGAGCAGTTCTTC. This gives the protein CASSPGASGFYNEQFF.

A word on this clone: This sample includes further DNA sequences coding for the same CDR3. This rearrangement joins TRBV28 to TRBJ1-1; 7 bases map to TRBD1. Trimming took 10 bases from V and 2 from J; bases not matched to a gene: 13. Germline values: CDR1 MDHEN, CDR2 SYDVKM. The CDR3 length is 15 residues. The CDR3, as DNA: TGTGCCACCAGGGACAGAGCAGGAGGTAACACTGAAGCTTTCTTT. It is translated as CATRDRAGGNTEAFF.

The chain joins TRBV30 to TRBJ1-5, with unresolved D. This CDR3 is built from 14 residues. Looked up from germline, CDR1 is GTSNPN and CDR2 is SVGIG (reference sequence). Deletions cut 3 bases from V and 4 bases from J, with 13 bases between. The CDR3 reads CAWSPGLTNQPQHF. CDR3 in DNA: TGTGCCTGGAGCCCCGGACTAACTAATCAGCCCCAGCATTTT.

The genes are TRBV10-2 and TRBJ2-1; 13 bases fit TRBD2. The junction had 10 bases not matched to a gene; V was cut back by 2 bases and J by 6 bases. The CDR3 is 18 residues long. Germline V gene data show CDR1 as WSHSY and CDR2 as SAAADI. CDR3 DNA sequence: TGCGCCAGCAGTGAGGCTTGGGTAGGACTAGCGGGAGTCAATGAGCAGTTCTTC. Its protein product is CASSEAWVGLAGVNEQFF.